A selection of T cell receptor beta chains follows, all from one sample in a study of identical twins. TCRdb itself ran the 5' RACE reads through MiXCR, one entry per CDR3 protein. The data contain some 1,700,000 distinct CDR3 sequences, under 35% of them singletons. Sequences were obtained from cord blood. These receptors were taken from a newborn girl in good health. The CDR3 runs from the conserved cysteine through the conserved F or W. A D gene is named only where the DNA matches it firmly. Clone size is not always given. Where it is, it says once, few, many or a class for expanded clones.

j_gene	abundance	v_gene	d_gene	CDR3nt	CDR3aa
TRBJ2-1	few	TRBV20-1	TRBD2	TGCAGTGCTAGGACTAGCGGGAGAGATGAGCAGTTCTTC	CSARTSGRDEQFF
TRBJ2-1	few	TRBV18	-	TGTGCCAGCTCACCAGACGGCCCCAATGAGCAGTTCTTC	CASSPDGPNEQFF
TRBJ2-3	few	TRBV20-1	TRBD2	TGCAGTATAAGCGGGGCCCCTTCCACAGATACGCAGTATTTT	CSISGAPSTDTQYF
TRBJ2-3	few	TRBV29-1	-	TGCAGCGTTGCGGGACTCACCACAGATACGCAGTATTTT	CSVAGLTTDTQYF
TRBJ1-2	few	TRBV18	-	TGTGCCAGCTCACCGAGTAGGAACCCTTCGGGCTACACCTTC	CASSPSRNPSGYTF
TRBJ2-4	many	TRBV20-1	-	TGCAGTGCTAGCGCCGAATCCGGGGCCAAAAACATTCAGTACTTC	CSASAESGAKNIQYF
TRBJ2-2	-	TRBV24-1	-	TGTGCCACCAGTGACAGTAGACAGGCCGGGGAGCTGTTTTTT	CATSDSRQAGELFF
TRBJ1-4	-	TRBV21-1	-	TGTGCCAGCAGGGGAGGACAGGGGGCTGAAAAACTGTTTTTT	CASRGGQGAEKLFF
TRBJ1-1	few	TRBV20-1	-	TGCAGTGCTAGAGATCCGAGGGGCGGGATGAACACTGAAGCTTTCTTT	CSARDPRGGMNTEAFF
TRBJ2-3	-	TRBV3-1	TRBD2	TGTGCCAGCAGCCAAGGCGGACTAGCGCCAGATACGCAGTATTTT	CASSQGGLAPDTQYF
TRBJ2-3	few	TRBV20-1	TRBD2	TGCAGTGCTAGGGCTAGCGGGTACACAGATACGCAGTATTTT	CSARASGYTDTQYF
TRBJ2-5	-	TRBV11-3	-	TGTGCCAGCAGCTTACAAGGAGAGGCCCAGTACTTC	CASSLQGEAQYF
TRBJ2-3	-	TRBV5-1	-	TGCGCCAGCACACCTTGGTGGGAATTAGGCACAGATACGCAGTATTTT	CASTPWWELGTDTQYF
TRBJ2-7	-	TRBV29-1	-	TGCAGCATTGAAAGGTCTAGCGATGAGCAGTACTTC	CSIERSSDEQYF
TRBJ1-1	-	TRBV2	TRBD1	TGTGCCAGTAACCGGGACAGGGGGCCTAATGAAGCTTTCTTT	CASNRDRGPNEAFF
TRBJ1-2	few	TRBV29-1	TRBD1	TGCAGCGTTGGGGACAGGGGTTGGGGCTACACCTTC	CSVGDRGWGYTF
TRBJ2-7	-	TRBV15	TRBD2	TGTGCCACCAGCAGAGATCTGGGCGGGGGGGCCCACGAGCAGTACTTC	CATSRDLGGGAHEQYF
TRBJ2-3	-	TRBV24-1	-	TGTGCCACCAGTGACACGAGGGGGAGGCGGAAAACAGATACGCAGTATTTT	CATSDTRGRRKTDTQYF
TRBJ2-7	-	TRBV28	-	TGTGCCAGCAGTCCCCCGTGGGGGTACGAGCAGTACTTC	CASSPPWGYEQYF
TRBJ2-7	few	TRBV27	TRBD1	TGTGCCACTCCCGACGGGACAGGCCCTACCCCCTACGAGCAGTACTTC	CATPDGTGPTPYEQYF
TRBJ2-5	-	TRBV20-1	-	TGCAGTGGATCGGGGTACAATGAGCAGTACTTC	CSGSGYNEQYF
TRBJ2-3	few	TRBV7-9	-	TGTGCCAGTAACTCCGCTGGGGATGGATGGACAGATACGCAGTATTTT	CASNSAGDGWTDTQYF
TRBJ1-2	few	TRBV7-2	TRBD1	TGTGCCAGCAGCTTAGGCTTGAGACAGGGGGCTGGCTATGGCTACACCTTC	CASSLGLRQGAGYGYTF
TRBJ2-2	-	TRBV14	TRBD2	TGTGCCAGCAGCCAAGGGCAACTAGCGGGGCCCAACACCGGGGAGCTGTTTTTT	CASSQGQLAGPNTGELFF
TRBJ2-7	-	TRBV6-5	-	TGTGCGAGTGCTAGCGGACCGACAGGGTACAATGAGCAGTACTTC	CASASGPTGYNEQYF
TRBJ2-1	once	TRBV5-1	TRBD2	TGCGCCAGCAGCTTGGGCCGAGTGCGACTAGCGGGTAGCTCCTACAATGAGCAGTTCTTC	CASSLGRVRLAGSSYNEQFF
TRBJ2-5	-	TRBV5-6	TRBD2	TGTGCCAGCAGCTCCATCGGACTAGCGGGGAAGAAACTGGAGACCCAGTACTTC	CASSSIGLAGKKLETQYF
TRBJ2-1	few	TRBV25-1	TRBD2	TGTGCCAGCAGTCCCGCGGGAGGGCTAGAGAATGAGCAGTTCTTC	CASSPAGGLENEQFF
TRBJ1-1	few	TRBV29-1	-	TGCAGCGTTGGGGTAGGTGGGACTGAAGCTTTCTTT	CSVGVGGTEAFF
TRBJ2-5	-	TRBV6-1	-	TGTGCCAGCAGTGAACGGAGCTTGCGAGAGACCCAGTACTTC	CASSERSLRETQYF
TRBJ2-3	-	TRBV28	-	TGTGCCAGCAGTTTAGCTTTAGGCCCGACTAGTTCTCCAGATACGCAGTATTTT	CASSLALGPTSSPDTQYF
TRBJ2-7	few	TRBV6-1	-	TGTGCCAGCAGTGTTAGTTTCTCCTACGAGCAGTACTTC	CASSVSFSYEQYF
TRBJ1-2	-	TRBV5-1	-	TGCGCCAGCCGCCCCCAAGGACGGGGAAGGGGCTACACCTTC	CASRPQGRGRGYTF
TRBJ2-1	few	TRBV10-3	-	TGTGCCATCAGTGAGTCCCGGACAGTCTCCTACAATGAGCAGTTCTTC	CAISESRTVSYNEQFF
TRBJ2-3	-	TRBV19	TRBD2	TGTGCCAGCGCCTTAAGCGGGGGGGCGACAGATACGCAGTATTTT	CASALSGGATDTQYF